This T cell receptor beta chain was retrieved from a study of CD8+ T cells in alopecia areata. Concerning this clone itself: Its cognate antigen is unknown.

Isolated RNA was reverse transcribed into cDNA used as the sequencing template. This table comes from immunoSEQ multiplex PCR, and its TCRdb copy is limited to in-frame clones, with some not included. Altogether roughly 140,000 clones are present, approximately 60% being singletons, with the ten largest covering about 38%. The germline V gene encodes CDR1 SNHLY and CDR2 FYNNEI. V lost 6 bases, J lost 0 bases, and 11 bases stayed unmatched. CDR3 length: 18 amino acids. Findings and limits, study-wide: Lesional scalp displayed greater clonality than normal scalp, most notably in alopecia totalis/universalis. Patients shared TCRs less clearly than mice did, possibly owing to HLA.

The rearrangement joins TRBV2 to TRBJ2-7; TRBD2 agrees at 13 bases. The sample taken for sequencing was CD8+ T cells sorted from blood. The clonotype comes from a human donor in good health. This CDR3 is CASSLTGTSGASSYEQYF. CDR3 nucleotide sequence: TGTGCCAGCAGCCTAACCGGGACTAGCGGGGCAAGCTCCTACGAGCAGTACTTC.